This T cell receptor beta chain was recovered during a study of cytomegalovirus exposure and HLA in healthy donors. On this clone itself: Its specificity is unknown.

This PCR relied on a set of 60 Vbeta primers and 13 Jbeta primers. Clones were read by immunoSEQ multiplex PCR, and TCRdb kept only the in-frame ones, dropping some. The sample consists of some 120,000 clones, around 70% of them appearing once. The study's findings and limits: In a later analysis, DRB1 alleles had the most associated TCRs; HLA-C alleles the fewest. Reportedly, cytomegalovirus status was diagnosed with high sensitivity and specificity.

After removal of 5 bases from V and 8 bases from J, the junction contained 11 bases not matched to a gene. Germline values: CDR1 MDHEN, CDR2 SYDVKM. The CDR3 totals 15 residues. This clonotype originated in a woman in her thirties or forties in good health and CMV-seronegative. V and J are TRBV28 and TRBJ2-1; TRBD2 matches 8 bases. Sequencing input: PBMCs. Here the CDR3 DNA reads TGTGCCAGCAGTCCTCCGGGACTAGGGATCGATGAGCAGTTCTTC. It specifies CASSPPGLGIDEQFF.